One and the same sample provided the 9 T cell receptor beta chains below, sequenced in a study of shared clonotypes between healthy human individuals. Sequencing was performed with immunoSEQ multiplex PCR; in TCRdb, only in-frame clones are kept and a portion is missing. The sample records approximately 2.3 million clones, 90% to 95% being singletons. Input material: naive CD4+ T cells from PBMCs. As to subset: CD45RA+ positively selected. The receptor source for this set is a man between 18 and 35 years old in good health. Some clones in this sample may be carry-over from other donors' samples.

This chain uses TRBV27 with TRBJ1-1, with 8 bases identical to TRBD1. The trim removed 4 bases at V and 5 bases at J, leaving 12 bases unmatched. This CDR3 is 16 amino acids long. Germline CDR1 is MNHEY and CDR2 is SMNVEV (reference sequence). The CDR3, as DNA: TGTGCCAGCAGTTATGGACAGGGTCGGGGGCGGACTGAAGCTTTCTTT. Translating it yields CASSYGQGRGRTEAFF.

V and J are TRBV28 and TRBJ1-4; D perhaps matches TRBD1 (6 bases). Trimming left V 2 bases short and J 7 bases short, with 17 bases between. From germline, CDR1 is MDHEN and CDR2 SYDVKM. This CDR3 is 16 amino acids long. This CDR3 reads CASSLVGQSQGEKLFF. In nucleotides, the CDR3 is TGTGCCAGCAGTTTAGTTGGACAGTCTCAGGGTGAAAAACTGTTTTTT.

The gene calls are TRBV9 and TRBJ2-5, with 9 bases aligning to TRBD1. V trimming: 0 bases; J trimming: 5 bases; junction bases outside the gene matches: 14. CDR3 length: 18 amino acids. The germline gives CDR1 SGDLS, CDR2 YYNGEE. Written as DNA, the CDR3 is TGTGCCAGCAGCGTAGGGCCGGGACAGGGCGCGACCTGGGAGACCCAGTACTTC. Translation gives CASSVGPGQGATWETQYF.

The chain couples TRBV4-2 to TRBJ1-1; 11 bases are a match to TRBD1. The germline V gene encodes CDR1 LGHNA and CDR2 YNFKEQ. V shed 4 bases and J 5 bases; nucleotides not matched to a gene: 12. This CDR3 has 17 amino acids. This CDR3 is CASSPAGTGGVLTEAFF. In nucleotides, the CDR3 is TGTGCCAGCAGCCCAGCTGGGACAGGGGGAGTACTAACTGAAGCTTTCTTT.

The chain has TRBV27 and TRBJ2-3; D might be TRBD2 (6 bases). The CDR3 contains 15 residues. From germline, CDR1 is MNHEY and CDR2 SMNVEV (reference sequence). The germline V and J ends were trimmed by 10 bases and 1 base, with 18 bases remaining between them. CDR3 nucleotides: TGTGCCACCGTCGAGTTGGGGGGTGGCACAGATACGCAGTATTTT. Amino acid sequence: CATVELGGGTDTQYF.

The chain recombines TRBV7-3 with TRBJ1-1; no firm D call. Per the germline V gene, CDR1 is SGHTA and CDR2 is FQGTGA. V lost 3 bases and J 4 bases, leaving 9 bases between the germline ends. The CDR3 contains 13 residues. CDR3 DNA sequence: TGTGCCAGCAGCTTCCGTGTTGGCACTGAAGCTTTCTTT. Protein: CASSFRVGTEAFF.

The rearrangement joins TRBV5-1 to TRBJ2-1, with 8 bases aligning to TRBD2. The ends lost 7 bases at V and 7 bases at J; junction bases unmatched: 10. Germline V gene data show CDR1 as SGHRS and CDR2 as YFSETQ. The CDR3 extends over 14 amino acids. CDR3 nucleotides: TGCGCCAGCGGCCCGGGACTAGTTGCGAATGAGCAGTTCTTC. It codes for CASGPGLVANEQFF.

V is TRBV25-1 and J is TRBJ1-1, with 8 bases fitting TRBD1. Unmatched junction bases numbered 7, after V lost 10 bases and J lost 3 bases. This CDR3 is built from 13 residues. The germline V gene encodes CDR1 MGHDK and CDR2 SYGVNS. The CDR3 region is CATQGALDTEAFF. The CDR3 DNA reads TGTGCCACCCAGGGGGCCTTGGACACTGAAGCTTTCTTT.

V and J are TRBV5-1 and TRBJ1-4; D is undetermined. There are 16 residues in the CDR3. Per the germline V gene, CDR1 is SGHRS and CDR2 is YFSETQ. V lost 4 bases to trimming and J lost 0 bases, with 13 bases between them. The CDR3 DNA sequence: TGCGCCAGCAGCCAAGGAGCGAGTCCAACTAATGAAAAACTGTTTTTT. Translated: CASSQGASPTNEKLFF.